These T cell receptor beta chains were read from a single sample in a study of T cells after yellow fever vaccination. TCRdb analysed the 5' RACE reads with MiXCR anew, one entry per CDR3 protein. The sample lists 110,000 to 150,000 distinct CDR3 sequences; 5% to 8% were seen once. Specimen: CD4+ T cells sorted from PBMCs, collected 10 days after the yellow fever booster vaccination. Every receptor here comes from a man aged 25 to 40 who received the YFV17D yellow fever vaccine. Each CDR3 is given with its conserved first and last residue. The order of the fields is J gene, V gene, clone size, D gene, CDR3 protein, CDR3 DNA. A D gene is named only where the DNA matches it firmly. Clone size appears in some rows only: once, few, many, or a class for an expanded clone.

J gene: TRBJ1-2; V gene: TRBV6-2/TRBV6-3; clone size: many; D gene: -; CDR3 protein: CASSYGLYGYTF; CDR3 DNA: TGTGCCAGCAGTTACGGGCTCTATGGCTACACCTTC
J gene: TRBJ2-5; V gene: TRBV4-2; clone size: many; D gene: TRBD1; CDR3 protein: CASSQDQGGEETQYF; CDR3 DNA: TGTGCCAGCAGCCAAGATCAAGGGGGCGAAGAGACCCAGTACTTC
J gene: TRBJ2-1; V gene: TRBV18; clone size: many; D gene: TRBD2; CDR3 protein: CASSPDASGSGNEQFF; CDR3 DNA: TGTGCCAGCTCACCTGATGCCAGCGGGAGTGGTAATGAGCAGTTCTTC
J gene: TRBJ2-1; V gene: TRBV24-1; clone size: many; D gene: -; CDR3 protein: CATSDPINTPRGNEQFF; CDR3 DNA: TGTGCCACCAGTGATCCCATCAACACCCCTCGAGGCAATGAGCAGTTCTTC
J gene: TRBJ2-1; V gene: TRBV7-9; clone size: few; D gene: -; CDR3 protein: CASSPWGDSYNEQFF; CDR3 DNA: TGTGCCAGCAGCCCCTGGGGAGACTCCTACAATGAGCAGTTCTTC
J gene: TRBJ2-7; V gene: TRBV7-2; clone size: many; D gene: TRBD2; CDR3 protein: CASSGTSGTYEQYF; CDR3 DNA: TGTGCCAGCAGCGGAACTAGCGGGACGTACGAGCAGTACTTC
J gene: TRBJ2-5; V gene: TRBV10-3; clone size: many; D gene: -; CDR3 protein: CAISEALKKTQYF; CDR3 DNA: TGTGCCATCAGTGAGGCTTTGAAAAAGACCCAGTACTTC
J gene: TRBJ2-3; V gene: TRBV4-2; clone size: many; D gene: TRBD2; CDR3 protein: CASSQDKRGDTQYF; CDR3 DNA: TGTGCCAGCAGCCAAGATAAGCGGGGGGATACGCAGTATTTT
J gene: TRBJ2-7; V gene: TRBV6-2/TRBV6-3; clone size: many; D gene: TRBD2; CDR3 protein: CASSHPPGLAGGNEQYF; CDR3 DNA: TGTGCCAGCAGTCACCCCCCAGGGCTAGCGGGAGGTAACGAGCAGTACTTC
J gene: TRBJ1-5; V gene: TRBV20-1; clone size: many; D gene: -; CDR3 protein: CSARGRWGKRNQPQHF; CDR3 DNA: TGCAGTGCTAGAGGGCGTTGGGGCAAGAGGAATCAGCCCCAGCATTTT
J gene: TRBJ2-7; V gene: TRBV28; clone size: many; D gene: -; CDR3 protein: CASSPPRTVGPYEQYF; CDR3 DNA: TGTGCCAGCAGTCCCCCTCGGACAGTCGGCCCCTACGAGCAGTACTTC
J gene: TRBJ2-1; V gene: TRBV5-5; clone size: few; D gene: TRBD2; CDR3 protein: CASSYGLGLAVYNEQFF; CDR3 DNA: TGTGCCAGCAGCTACGGACTAGGACTAGCGGTTTACAATGAGCAGTTCTTC
J gene: TRBJ2-3; V gene: TRBV6-5; clone size: -; D gene: TRBD2; CDR3 protein: CASSYGAGGTDTQYF; CDR3 DNA: TGTGCCAGCAGTTACGGGGCGGGAGGGACAGATACGCAGTATTTT
J gene: TRBJ2-7; V gene: TRBV28; clone size: -; D gene: -; CDR3 protein: CASRPGRGPYEQYF; CDR3 DNA: TGTGCCAGCAGGCCCGGACGGGGGCCCTACGAGCAGTACTTC
J gene: TRBJ2-1; V gene: TRBV7-9; clone size: many; D gene: -; CDR3 protein: CASSQGLLNEQFF; CDR3 DNA: TGTGCCAGCAGCCAGGGGCTCCTCAATGAGCAGTTCTTC
J gene: TRBJ2-7; V gene: TRBV7-2; clone size: many; D gene: TRBD2; CDR3 protein: CASSLVVWGGYEQYF; CDR3 DNA: TGTGCCAGCAGCTTAGTCGTCTGGGGGGGCTACGAGCAGTACTTC
J gene: TRBJ2-4; V gene: TRBV6-5; clone size: many; D gene: -; CDR3 protein: CASSYVAGDIQYF; CDR3 DNA: TGTGCCAGCAGTTACGTGGCAGGCGACATTCAGTACTTC
J gene: TRBJ2-3; V gene: TRBV4-3; clone size: many; D gene: TRBD2; CDR3 protein: CASSQGSGSRSDTQYF; CDR3 DNA: TGCGCCAGCAGCCAGGGTAGCGGGAGTAGGTCAGATACGCAGTATTTT
J gene: TRBJ2-7; V gene: TRBV6-1; clone size: many; D gene: -; CDR3 protein: CASSEHMSYEQYF; CDR3 DNA: TGTGCCAGCAGTGAACACATGTCCTACGAGCAGTACTTC
J gene: TRBJ2-6; V gene: TRBV27; clone size: many; D gene: TRBD1; CDR3 protein: CASSSSGTGSGANVLTF; CDR3 DNA: TGTGCCAGCAGTTCCTCCGGGACAGGGAGTGGGGCCAACGTCCTGACTTTC
J gene: TRBJ2-1; V gene: TRBV12-3/TRBV12-4; clone size: many; D gene: -; CDR3 protein: CASSGGGDSGEQFF; CDR3 DNA: TGTGCCAGCAGTGGGGGAGGCGACTCCGGTGAGCAGTTCTTC
J gene: TRBJ2-1; V gene: TRBV18; clone size: -; D gene: TRBD2; CDR3 protein: CASSPWTSGYNEQFF; CDR3 DNA: TGTGCCAGCTCACCGTGGACTAGCGGTTACAATGAGCAGTTCTTC
J gene: TRBJ1-1; V gene: TRBV11-2; clone size: many; D gene: -; CDR3 protein: CASSLVMGQRRTEAFF; CDR3 DNA: TGTGCCAGCAGCTTAGTCATGGGGCAGAGAAGGACTGAAGCTTTCTTT